This entry describes one TCR beta chain. The specificity of this receptor is unknown. No much larger clone is present one base from it, and per-base qualities are unavailable. The sample is drawn from a study of OX40 agonist ivuxolimab in advanced cancers. Background for the entire study: Ivuxolimab was an agonistic, fully human IgG2 monoclonal antibody directed against OX40 (CD134), a costimulatory receptor. Intravenous ivuxolimab was administered to patients every 2 weeks at six dose levels: 0.01, 0.1, 0.3, 1.5, 3 and 10 mg/kg. Of the roughly 52 patients in dose escalation, about 20 had hepatocellular carcinoma, some 15 had melanoma, 9 had renal cell carcinoma and 9 had head and neck cancer. The dose-escalation cohort was roughly 83% male with a mean age of approximately 60 years, ranging from 23 to 79. Patients were allowed to have had prior anti-PD-1, anti-PD-L1 or anti-CTLA-4 therapy, and around two fifths of the dose-escalation patients had been treated with checkpoint inhibitors. Partial responses were achieved by three dose-escalation patients, of whom one had hepatocellular carcinoma and two had cutaneous melanoma. The point of sequencing TCRbeta in the periphery was to test whether ivuxolimab changed TCR sequence diversity and drove clonal T-cell expansion. The paper reports the monotherapy dose-escalation portion (N of about 51 patients) of the phase I ivuxolimab trial. Study-level results and caveats: After ivuxolimab, more expanded clones were found on average in CD8+ T cells than in CD4+ T cells. Low levels of normalized T-cell clonal expansion were also shown by some nonresponding patients. In the 0.1-3.0 mg/kg groups, partial responders had among the lowest normalized peripheral clonal expansion, particularly in CD8+ T cells. Clonal expansion of both CD4+ and CD8+ blood T cells was observed from baseline to week 6 at doses 0.1 to 3.0 mg/kg. The antigen specificity of the peripheral T cells that underwent clonal expansion was not determined.

The trial excluded patients who had a history of autoimmune disease or were on systemic immunosuppression. Peripheral blood for TCR sequencing was collected from all dose cohorts at baseline, on cycle 4 day 1, and on cycle 7 day 1. Samples were obtained from an open-label, multicenter, first-in-human phase I dose-escalation trial of ivuxolimab. Adults with locally advanced or metastatic melanoma, renal cell carcinoma, hepatocellular carcinoma or head and neck squamous cell carcinoma were enrolled in the trial. CD4+ and CD8+ T cells were sorted separately from peripheral blood before TCR sequencing. V is pruned by 0 bases and J by 4 bases, leaving 4 bases of the junction without a gene match. The CDR3 starts with the cysteine, ends with the phenylalanine, and has 16 residues. Solely the CDR3 DNA is kept, with 48 bases framed from the first base. Based on the germline V gene, the CDR1 and CDR2 sequences are SGHRS and YFSETQ.

For sequencing of the TCRbeta CDR3 region, genomic DNA was extracted from the sorted cells. TCRbeta CDR3 regions were sequenced using the immunoSEQ Assay. Imported from immuneACCESS, the table was reduced by TCRdb to in-frame sequences with V and J called. These copies leave out some clones; in studies compared against another copy, an unresolved V gene accounts for under half, and the cause of the remainder is not known. This sample is represented by tens of thousands of clones; approximately 93% of them were singletons. About 0.29% of the sample goes to the ten largest clones. The TCR was taken from an adult with an advanced solid tumor such as melanoma, head and neck, liver or kidney cancer. Here the chain combines TRBV5-1 and TRBJ1-4; 9 central nucleotides agree with TRBD1. Sequencing was performed on CD4+ or CD8+ T cells sorted from blood, taken in a trial of the OX40 agonist ivuxolimab. The sequenced DNA is TGCGCCAGCAGCTTGGACGGGACAGGGCTTAATGAAAAACTGTTTTTT. Translated, it gives CASSLDGTGLNEKLFF.